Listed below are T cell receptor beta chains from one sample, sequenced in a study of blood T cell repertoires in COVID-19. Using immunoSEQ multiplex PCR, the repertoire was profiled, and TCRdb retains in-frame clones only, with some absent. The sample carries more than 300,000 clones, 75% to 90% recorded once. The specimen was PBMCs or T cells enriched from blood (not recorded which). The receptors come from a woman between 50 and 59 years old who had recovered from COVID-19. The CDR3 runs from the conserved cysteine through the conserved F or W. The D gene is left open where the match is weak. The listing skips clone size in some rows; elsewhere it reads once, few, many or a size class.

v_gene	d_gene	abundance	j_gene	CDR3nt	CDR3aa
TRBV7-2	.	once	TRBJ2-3	TGTGCCAGCAGCTTAGGGTTCGCAGTCGAAGATACGCAGTATTTT	CASSLGFAVEDTQYF
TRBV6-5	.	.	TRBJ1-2	TGTGCCAGCAGGTATACCCAGACTAACTATGGCTACACCTTC	CASRYTQTNYGYTF
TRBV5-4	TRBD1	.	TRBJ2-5	TGTGCCAGCAGCTTGGGGACAGGGGGCCTCGAGACCCAGTACTTC	CASSLGTGGLETQYF
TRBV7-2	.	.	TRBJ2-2	TGTGCCAGCAGCTTACACAGGGACACCGGGGAGCTGTTTTTT	CASSLHRDTGELFF
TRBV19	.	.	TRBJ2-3	TGTGCCAGTAGCCCGGTTCGATCCACAGATACGCAGTATTTT	CASSPVRSTDTQYF
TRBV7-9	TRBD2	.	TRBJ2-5	TGTGCCAGCAGCTTGGGACTAGCGGGGGGCATAGAGACCCAGTACTTC	CASSLGLAGGIETQYF
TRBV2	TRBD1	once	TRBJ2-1	TGTGCCAGCAGCCCCGGGACAGGGCCCTACAATGAGCAGTTCTTC	CASSPGTGPYNEQFF
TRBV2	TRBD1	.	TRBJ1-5	TGTGCCAGCAGTTCCCAGGGGGCGGGTCAGCCCCAGCATTTT	CASSSQGAGQPQHF
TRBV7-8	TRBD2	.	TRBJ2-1	TGTGCCAGCAGCCGGACTAGTAATGAGCAGTTCTTC	CASSRTSNEQFF
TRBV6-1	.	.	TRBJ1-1	TGTGCCAGCAGTGAGGCCGGGGGGTCACTAGGAGCTTTCTTT	CASSEAGGSLGAFF
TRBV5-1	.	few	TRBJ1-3	TGCGCCAGCAGCGCTACAGGGCCTGGAAACACCATATATTTT	CASSATGPGNTIYF
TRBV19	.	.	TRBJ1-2	TGTGCCAGTAGTATTGAGGGGGGGGCTGTGTATGGCTACACCTTC	CASSIEGGAVYGYTF
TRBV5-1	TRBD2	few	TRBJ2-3	TGCGCCAGCAGCTTCCCCCTAGCGGGAACCACAGATACGCAGTATTTT	CASSFPLAGTTDTQYF
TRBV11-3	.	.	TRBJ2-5	TGTGCCAGCAGCTTACAATACCAAGAGGCCCAGTACTTC	CASSLQYQEAQYF
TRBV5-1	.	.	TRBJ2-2	TGCGCCAGCAGCCCCATGGGCCACTCCACGCCAGTCGGGGAGCTGTTTTTT	CASSPMGHSTPVGELFF
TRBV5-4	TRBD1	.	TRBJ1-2	TGTGCCAGCAGCTTGGAGGGGGCAAGGGGCTACACCTTC	CASSLEGARGYTF
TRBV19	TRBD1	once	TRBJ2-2	TGTGCCAGTAGTACAACAGGGGGCAGTAACACCGGGGAGCTGTTTTTT	CASSTTGGSNTGELFF
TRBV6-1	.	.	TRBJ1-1	TGTGCCAGCAGTGACCACAGTAAGGCCTCGATGGCTTTCTTT	CASSDHSKASMAFF
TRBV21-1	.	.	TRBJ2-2	TGTGCCAGCAGACTAGCGCCAAACACCGGGGAGCTGTTTTTT	CASRLAPNTGELFF
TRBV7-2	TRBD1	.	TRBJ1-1	TGTGCCAGCAGCTTAAACAGGGGTTCAGGAGCTTTCTTT	CASSLNRGSGAFF
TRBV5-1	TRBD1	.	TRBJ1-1	TGCGCCAGCAGCCCTGAGGGGGCGGGGGCTTTCTTT	CASSPEGAGAFF
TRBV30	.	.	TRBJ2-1	TGTGCCTGGAGTGTCCTACAGGGTGAGCAGTTCTTC	CAWSVLQGEQFF
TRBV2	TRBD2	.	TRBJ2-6	TGTGCCAGCAGTTATAGCGGGGGGGCCTATGGGGCCAACGTCCTGACTTTC	CASSYSGGAYGANVLTF
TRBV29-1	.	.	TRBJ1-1	TGCAGCGTTGAACGTCCGGGGGAGGCTGAAGCTTTCTTT	CSVERPGEAEAFF
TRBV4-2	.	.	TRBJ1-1	TGTGCCAGCAGCCCCCTAGGTGTCCCAAGATACATGAACACTGAAGCTTTCTTT	CASSPLGVPRYMNTEAFF
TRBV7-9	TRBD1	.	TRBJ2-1	TGTGCCAGCAGCTCAATCTCCGGGGACAGGGGATTTTACAATGAGCAGTTCTTC	CASSSISGDRGFYNEQFF
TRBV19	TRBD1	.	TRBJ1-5	TGTGCCAGTAGCCGCCCTACTACAGGGGGCTGGCGCAATCAGCCCCAGCATTTT	CASSRPTTGGWRNQPQHF
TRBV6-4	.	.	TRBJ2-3	TGTGCCAGCAGTGACTCAGGGGCCACAGATACGCAGTATTTT	CASSDSGATDTQYF
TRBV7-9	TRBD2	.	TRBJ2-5	TGTGCCAGCAGCAAATTGGCGGGACTACCCCTGGAGACCCAGTACTTC	CASSKLAGLPLETQYF
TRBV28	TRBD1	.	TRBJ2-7	TGTGCCAGCAGTTTATTCTCAGGGGGATACGAGCAGTACTTC	CASSLFSGGYEQYF
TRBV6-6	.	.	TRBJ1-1	TGTGCCAGTGGGGGGGAACTGAACACTGAAGCTTTCTTT	CASGGELNTEAFF
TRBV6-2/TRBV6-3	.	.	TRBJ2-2	TGTGCCAGCAGTTTTAGGGGACTGAACACCGGGGAGCTGTTTTTT	CASSFRGLNTGELFF
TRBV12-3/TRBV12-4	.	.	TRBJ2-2	TGTGCCAGCAGTTTACCCCTACCCGGGGAGCTGTTTTTT	CASSLPLPGELFF
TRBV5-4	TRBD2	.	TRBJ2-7	TGTGCCAGCAGCCCTGGGGCAAGCGGGAGTTACGAGCAGTACTTC	CASSPGASGSYEQYF
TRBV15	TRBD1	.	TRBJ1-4	TGTGCCACCAGAAAAAAGACAGGGATCGGGGAAAAACTGTTTTTT	CATRKKTGIGEKLFF
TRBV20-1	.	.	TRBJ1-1	TGCAGTGCTTCAGGGGATACTGAAGCTTTCTTT	CSASGDTEAFF
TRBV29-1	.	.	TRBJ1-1	TGCAGCGTTGCGGAGGGCGGGACGAACACTGAAGCTTTCTTT	CSVAEGGTNTEAFF
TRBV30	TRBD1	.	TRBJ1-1	TGTGCCTGGACCGGGACAGGTTACACTGAAGCTTTCTTT	CAWTGTGYTEAFF
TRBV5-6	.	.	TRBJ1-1	TGTGCCAGCAGCTTGGATCCGTGGGGGGTGAATGCGGCTTTCTTT	CASSLDPWGVNAAFF
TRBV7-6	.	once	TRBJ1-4	TGTGCCAGCAGCTCGAGGTGGGGGGGACTTGCAACTAATGAAAAACTGTTTTTT	CASSSRWGGLATNEKLFF
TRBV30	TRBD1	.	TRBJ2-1	TGTGCCAGACAGGGGGAGAACTCCTACAATGAGCAGTTCTTC	CARQGENSYNEQFF
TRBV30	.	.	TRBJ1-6	TGTGCCTGGAAGGGGGGGAATAATTCACCCCTCCACTTT	CAWKGGNNSPLHF
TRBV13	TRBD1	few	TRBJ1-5	TGTGCCAGCAGCGAACAGGGGGCCGGCAATCAGCCCCAGCATTTT	CASSEQGAGNQPQHF
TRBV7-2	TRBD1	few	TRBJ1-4	TGTGCCAGCAGCTCCCCCGGGACAGGGAACGAAAAACTGTTTTTT	CASSSPGTGNEKLFF
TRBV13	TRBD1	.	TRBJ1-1	TGTGCCAGCAGCCCGACAGGGGCCGATTCAGAAGCTTTCTTT	CASSPTGADSEAFF
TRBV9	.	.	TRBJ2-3	TGTGCCAGCGGCCCCCGACTACCTTCTAGCACAGATACGCTGTATTTT	CASGPRLPSSTDTLYF
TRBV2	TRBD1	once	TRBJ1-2	TGTGCCAGCAAACAGGGGGGAACCTATGGCTACACCTTC	CASKQGGTYGYTF
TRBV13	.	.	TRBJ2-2	TGTGCCAGCAGCCGTCGACAGCGACGGAACACCGGGGAGCTGTTTTTT	CASSRRQRRNTGELFF
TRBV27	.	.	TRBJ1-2	TGTGCCAGCAGTTCGGGGGATCATAACTATGGCTACACCTTC	CASSSGDHNYGYTF
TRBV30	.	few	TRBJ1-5	TGTGCCTGGGCAGACAGTTTAGATCAGCCCCAGCATTTT	CAWADSLDQPQHF
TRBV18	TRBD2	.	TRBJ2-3	TGTGCCAGCTCACGGCTAGCGGGTAACACAGATACGCAGTATTTT	CASSRLAGNTDTQYF
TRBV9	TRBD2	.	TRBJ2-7	TGTGCCAGCAGCGTAGGCGGACTAGCGTTCTACGAGCAGTACTTC	CASSVGGLAFYEQYF
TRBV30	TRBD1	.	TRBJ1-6	TGTGCCTGGAGTGTAAGAGGGGGCTTGGGAAATTCACCCCTCCACTTT	CAWSVRGGLGNSPLHF
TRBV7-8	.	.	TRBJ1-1	TGTGCCAGCAGCCCGACGGCCGCGGGGGCGGATACTGAAGCTTTCTTT	CASSPTAAGADTEAFF
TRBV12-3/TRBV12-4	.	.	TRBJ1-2	TGTGCCAGCAGTTTAGGTGTACAGAGTGGCTACACCTTC	CASSLGVQSGYTF
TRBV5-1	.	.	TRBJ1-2	TGCGCCAGCAGCTTGGCCGGGAGGGGTGAAGGGACGGACTATGGCTACACCTTC	CASSLAGRGEGTDYGYTF
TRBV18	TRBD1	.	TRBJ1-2	TGTGCCAGCTCACCGGGACAGAACTATGGCTACACCTTC	CASSPGQNYGYTF
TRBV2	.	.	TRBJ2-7	TGTGCCAGCAGGGAGGACGGCCGATACGAGCAGTACTTC	CASREDGRYEQYF
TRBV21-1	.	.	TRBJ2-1	TGTGCCAGCAGCAAAGGCGGGACTAGCGGGAGGAGCGATGAGCAGTTCTTC	CASSKGGTSGRSDEQFF
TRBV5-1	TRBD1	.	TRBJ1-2	TGCGCCAGCAGCTCAGGGACAGGGGATGGCTACACCTTC	CASSSGTGDGYTF